This entry lists 8 T cell receptor beta chains sequenced from one sample in a study of beta chain features in type 1 diabetes. Overall study results and limits: Among patients with Type 1 diabetes, TCRB CDR3s were moderately but significantly shorter in every one of the four CD4+ subsets.

Their cognate antigens are unknown. Expressed TCRB transcripts got sequenced, as all isolated RNA was reverse transcribed. Assay: immunoSEQ multiplex PCR; the TCRdb copy retains only in-frame clones and omits some. The sample includes hundreds of thousands of clones, 10% to 15% of them seen just once. The sample was naive CD4+ T cells from blood. The receptors were sampled from a woman younger than 35 with type 1 diabetes.

The V and J genes are TRBV4-1 and TRBJ1-5, with D maybe TRBD1 (6 bases). Trimming took off 4 bases at V and 7 bases at J, with 17 bases between the two ends. CDR1 is MGHRA and CDR2 is YSYEKL in the germline V gene. The CDR3 spans 15 residues. The CDR3 DNA sequence: TGCGCCAGCAGCCCTCTCCAGGGGCCTAGACAGCCCCAGCATTTT. Protein sequence: CASSPLQGPRQPQHF.

Remarks on this clone: This sample includes further DNA sequences coding for the same CDR3. The chain recombines TRBV7-2 with TRBJ2-7; TRBD2 agrees at 11 bases. J gave up 0 bases and V 5 bases, and 3 bases lay outside the gene matches. Germline V gives CDR1 SGHTA, CDR2 FQGNSA. CDR3 size: 15 residues. The CDR3 loop is CASSLTSGDSYEQYF. The CDR3 region has the DNA TGTGCCAGCAGCCTGACTAGCGGGGACTCCTACGAGCAGTACTTC.

This clone was detected only a few times. The chain carries TRBV29-1 and TRBJ2-1, with 7 bases matching TRBD2. The CDR3 extends over 13 amino acids. V lost 7 bases to trimming and J lost 7 bases; unmatched junction nucleotides: 10. From germline, CDR1 is SQVTM and CDR2 ANQGSEA. In nucleotides, the CDR3 is TGCAGCGCGGGGGGATCCTTTGAGAATGAGCAGTTCTTC. Translation: CSAGGSFENEQFF.

The chain is built from TRBV29-1 and TRBJ2-1, with 10 bases fitting TRBD1. This CDR3 region has 12 residues. Looked up from germline, CDR1 is SQVTM and CDR2 is ANQGSEA. J gave up 10 bases and V 7 bases, and 7 bases lay outside the gene matches. The CDR3 is CSATTGGWEQFF. As DNA, the CDR3 is TGCAGCGCCACGACAGGGGGCTGGGAGCAGTTCTTC.

This clone turned up a few times. V is TRBV7-9 and J is TRBJ2-7; D perhaps matches TRBD1 (6 bases). In germline, CDR1 is SEHNR, CDR2 FQNEAQ (reference sequence). V was shortened by 7 bases and J by 0 bases, with 19 bases between the two germline ends. The CDR3 sequence is 16 residues long. In nucleotides, the CDR3 is TGTGCCAGCACCTCCCAAAGGGACATCAGCTCCTACGAGCAGTACTTC. Amino acid sequence: CASTSQRDISSYEQYF.

In this sample, this clone turned up a few times. This chain connects TRBV23-1 to TRBJ1-5; D is possibly TRBD1 (6 bases). TRBV23-1 is known as an ORF, though its function is uncertain. The CDR3 contains 14 residues. V was cut by 8 bases and J by 7 bases, with 18 bases left in between. This CDR3 reads CASGYRVRLQPQHF. CDR3 coding DNA: TGCGCCAGCGGATACAGGGTCAGGCTGCAGCCCCAGCATTTT.

Concerning this clone itself: The sample holds other DNA sequences that translate to the same CDR3. This chain connects TRBV5-4 to TRBJ2-5; D is possibly TRBD2 (7 bases). V was cut by 0 bases and J by 3 bases, with 9 bases left in between. The CDR3 loop spans 14 amino acids. Germline CDR1 and CDR2: SGHNT and YYREEE (reference sequence). The chain's CDR3 is CASSLGGGEETQYF. The CDR3 DNA reads TGTGCCAGCAGCTTGGGAGGGGGGGAAGAGACCCAGTACTTC.

The J gene is TRBJ2-7, the V gene TRBV7-2, with a weak D call TRBD2 (5 bases). Germline V lookup: CDR1 SGHTA, CDR2 FQGNSA. V was clipped by 2 bases and J by 6 bases, with 8 bases between them. This CDR3 is built from 12 residues. The CDR3 loop is CASSLFGVEQYF. Here the CDR3 DNA reads TGTGCCAGCAGCTTATTCGGGGTCGAGCAGTACTTC.